Below, 30 T cell receptor beta chains from the same sample are listed, as sequenced in a study of blood T cell repertoires in COVID-19. The assay was immunoSEQ multiplex PCR, and TCRdb's table has in-frame clones only and misses some. The table includes 150,000 to 200,000 clones, approximately 90% detected once. The specimen sequenced was peripheral blood. The receptors stem from a human donor in a cohort sampled during active COVID-19.

The V call is TRBV11-2, the J call TRBJ2-7; D remains ambiguous. CDR3 size: 13 residues. CDR1 is SGHAT and CDR2 is FQNNGV in the germline V gene. The germline V and J ends were trimmed by 2 bases and 3 bases, with 8 bases remaining between them. The CDR3 loop reads CASSLIQNYEQYF. The DNA for the CDR3 is TGTGCCAGCAGCTTAATACAGAACTACGAGCAGTACTTC. The whole variable domain, remainder taken from reference TRBV11-2 and TRBJ2-7, is EAGVAQSPRYKIIEKRQSVAFWCNPISGHATLYWYQQILGQGPKLLIQFQNNGVVDDSQLPKDRFSAERLKGVDSTLKIQPAKLEDSAVYLCASSLIQNYEQYFGPGTRLTVT.

As DNA, the CDR3 is TGTGCCAGCAGCTTAGGACTAGGAGCCCCTCCGGAGCAGTACTTC. It specifies CASSLGLGAPPEQYF. V and J are TRBV11-2 and TRBJ2-7; possibly TRBD2 for D (6 bases). V shed 1 base and J shed 7 bases, with 17 bases lying between them. The CDR3 extends over 15 amino acids. CDR1 is SGHAT and CDR2 is FQNNGV in the germline V gene. Complete variable domain (other parts from reference TRBV11-2 and TRBJ2-7): EAGVAQSPRYKIIEKRQSVAFWCNPISGHATLYWYQQILGQGPKLLIQFQNNGVVDDSQLPKDRFSAERLKGVDSTLKIQPAKLEDSAVYLCASSLGLGAPPEQYFGPGTRLTVT.

The J gene is TRBJ2-1, the V gene TRBV5-5; 12 bases fit TRBD2. This CDR3 spans 16 amino acids. V was clipped by 1 base and J by 3 bases; unmatched bases: 2. Germline V gene sequence: CDR1 SGHKS, CDR2 YYEKEE (reference sequence). The DNA of the CDR3 is TGTGCCAGCAGCTTGAAACTAGCGGGAGGCTACAATGAGCAGTTCTTC. It translates to CASSLKLAGGYNEQFF.

In its sample, this clone was seen once. V gene TRBV12-3 or TRBV12-4 combines with J gene TRBJ1-2; D remains ambiguous. The CDR3 has 13 residues. The V and J ends lost 9 bases and 0 bases respectively, with 11 bases between them. CDR3 protein: CASTPAANYGYTF. The CDR3 coding sequence is TGTGCCAGTACTCCGGCGGCTAACTATGGCTACACCTTC.

The chain carries TRBV29-1 and TRBJ1-2; weak D call: TRBD1 (6 bases). The V gene's germline CDR1 is SQVTM and CDR2 ANQGSEA. The CDR3 is 15 amino acids. Trimming took off 6 bases at V and 0 bases at J, with 17 bases between the two ends. The CDR3 spells CSVRGIQGPNYGYTF. The CDR3 DNA reads as TGCAGCGTGAGGGGGATTCAGGGACCTAACTATGGCTACACCTTC.

The rearrangement links TRBV15 to TRBJ2-1, with D possibly being TRBD2 (5 bases). The V end lost 1 base, the J end lost 4 bases, and 5 bases lay between the germline ends. Germline loops: CDR1 LNHNV, CDR2 YYDKDF (reference sequence). This CDR3 comprises 13 residues. The CDR3 DNA is TGTGCCACCAGCAGAGGGGAGTACAATGAGCAGTTCTTC. Encoded protein: CATSRGEYNEQFF. Together with reference TRBV15 and TRBJ2-1, the CDR3 gives the full variable domain: DAMVIQNPRYQVTQFGKPVTLSCSQTLNHNVMYWYQQKSSQAPKLLFHYYDKDFNNEADTPDNFQSRRPNTSFCFLDIRSPGLGDTAMYLCATSRGEYNEQFFGPGTRLTVL.

The chain employs TRBV7-2 and TRBJ1-2; TRBD1 matches 7 bases. Germline CDR1 reads SGHTA; CDR2 reads FQGNSA. The CDR3 runs to 17 residues. The V gene end was trimmed by 1 base and the J gene end by 4 bases; junction bases not matched to a gene: 12. CDR3 DNA sequence: TGTGCCAGCAGCTTAGTTGCTAACAGGGGTTTTCTCTATGGCTACACCTTC. It codes for CASSLVANRGFLYGYTF.

This clone appeared once. The chain combines TRBV12-3 or TRBV12-4 with TRBJ1-1; no definite D call. The CDR3 is made up of 12 amino acids. V dropped 3 bases and J dropped 8 bases, with 10 bases sitting between them. CDR3 DNA: TGTGCCAGCAGTTTTGAGGGTGTGGAAGCTTTCTTT. Its protein is CASSFEGVEAFF.

V is TRBV27 and J is TRBJ1-2; D gene ambiguous. The CDR3 runs to 15 residues. The germline V gene has CDR1 MNHEY and CDR2 SMNVEV (reference sequence). Trimming removed 5 bases from V and 10 bases from J, with 23 bases in between. The CDR3 DNA sequence: TGTGCCAGCAGTCCCATAAAGGGTCGGGATCTTTACTACACCTTC. This gives the protein CASSPIKGRDLYYTF.

The table lists this clone with a few counts. The V call is TRBV5-5, the J call TRBJ2-7, with 9 positions matching TRBD1. From germline, CDR1 is SGHKS and CDR2 YYEKEE (reference sequence). The CDR3 contains 13 residues. V shed 4 bases, J shed 7 bases, and the junction held 6 bases outside the gene matches. CDR3 sequence: CASSPWTGEEQYF. The CDR3 DNA follows: TGTGCCAGCAGCCCCTGGACAGGGGAGGAGCAGTACTTC.

This clone was observed once. This chain links TRBV7-2 with TRBJ2-2; 8 bases are a match to TRBD1. This CDR3 is built from 16 residues. V trimming: 5 bases; J trimming: 4 bases; junction bases outside the gene matches: 9. Germline-derived CDR1 and CDR2 are SGHTA and FQGNSA. CDR3 DNA: TGTGCCAGCAGCCCCGGACAGGGCTTCGGCACCGGGGAGCTGTTTTTT. Translation gives CASSPGQGFGTGELFF.

In DNA form, the CDR3 reads TGCAGCGTTAGACAGAACACAGATACGCAGTATTTT. Amino acid sequence: CSVRQNTDTQYF. The rearrangement joins TRBV29-1 to TRBJ2-3; D perhaps matches TRBD1 (5 bases). The CDR3 is 12 residues long. CDR1 is SQVTM and CDR2 is ANQGSEA in the germline V gene. V lost 5 bases and J lost 2, with 8 bases in between.

The V call is TRBV2, the J call TRBJ1-1; a weak D match, TRBD1 (6 bases). Between the trimmed V and J ends, which lost 9 bases and 4 bases, there was a span of 15 bases. Germline CDR1 reads SNHLY; CDR2 reads FYNNEI. The CDR3 spans 13 residues. In DNA, the CDR3 is TGTGCCAGGGGGACACAGGGCACCACTGAAGCTTTCTTT. Protein sequence: CARGTQGTTEAFF.

The chain joins TRBV11-1 to TRBJ1-2; 7 positions agree with TRBD1. CDR1 is SGHAT, CDR2 FQDESV, per germline (reference sequence). The CDR3 runs 16 residues. J was trimmed by 3 bases and V by 4 bases; bases with no gene match: 11. The CDR3 reads CASSSSRDSFYYGYTF. The CDR3 nucleotides are TGTGCCAGCAGCTCGTCGCGGGACAGCTTCTACTATGGCTACACCTTC.

The chain carries TRBV18 and TRBJ1-4; 7 positions agree with TRBD1. The CDR3 runs to 14 residues. Germline lookup yields CDR1 KGHSH and CDR2 LQKENI. Unmatched junction bases numbered 8, after V lost 6 bases and J lost 7 bases. The CDR3 DNA sequence: TGTGCCAGCTCCGGACAGGCTGGGGGTGAAAAACTGTTTTTT. Translating it yields CASSGQAGGEKLFF.

The chain employs TRBV9 and TRBJ2-2; no reliable D call. The CDR3 covers 14 residues. Germline CDR1 and CDR2: SGDLS and YYNGEE. Trimming pared 3 bases from V and 5 bases from J, leaving 11 bases between. The CDR3: CASSAEDATGELFF. The CDR3 DNA is TGTGCCAGCAGCGCAGAGGATGCAACCGGGGAGCTGTTTTTT.

The rearrangement joins TRBV5-4 to TRBJ2-7, with 9 bases aligning to TRBD2. J was trimmed by 5 bases and V by 0 bases; bases with no gene match: 6. Germline-derived CDR1 and CDR2 are SGHNT and YYREEE (reference sequence). The CDR3 contains 15 residues. This CDR3 reads CASSLGAGGPNEQYF. As DNA, the CDR3 is TGTGCCAGCAGCTTGGGGGCGGGGGGGCCAAACGAGCAGTACTTC.

V and J are TRBV6-5 and TRBJ2-7, with 8 bases aligning to TRBD1. V was pared by 4 bases and J by 3 bases, with 8 bases of the junction left unmatched. The CDR3 loop spans 15 amino acids. Germline CDR1 reads MNHEY; CDR2 reads SVGAGI. The CDR3 DNA follows: TGTGCCAGCAGTTCCCTGACAGGGGCAGACTACGAGCAGTACTTC. It specifies CASSSLTGADYEQYF.

Comments on this clone: Other DNA sequences within the sample encode an identical CDR3. The genes are TRBV5-1 and TRBJ2-7, with TRBD1 matching over 8 bases. J was trimmed by 3 bases and V by 0 bases; bases with no gene match: 5. This CDR3 contains 15 residues. From germline, CDR1 is SGHRS and CDR2 YFSETQ. CDR3 protein: CASSLAGQGIYEQYF. The CDR3 nucleotides read TGCGCCAGCAGCTTGGCCGGACAGGGAATCTACGAGCAGTACTTC.

The chain has TRBV6-2 or TRBV6-3 and TRBJ2-1; 8 positions agree with TRBD2. V dropped 2 bases and J dropped 4; count of bases not matched to a gene: 7. The germline gives CDR1 MNHEY, CDR2 SVGEGT. The CDR3 contains 16 residues. The CDR3 protein is CASSYVGLGGYNEQFF. The DNA for the CDR3 is TGTGCCAGCAGTTACGTGGGACTAGGGGGATACAATGAGCAGTTCTTC.

This clone was counted between two and nine times. The V call is TRBV5-1, the J call TRBJ2-3; D is perhaps TRBD2 (5 bases). Germline V gene data show CDR1 as SGHRS and CDR2 as YFSETQ. V shed 3 bases and J shed 3 bases, with 11 bases lying between them. The CDR3 has 14 amino acids. The CDR3 DNA sequence: TGCGCCAGCAGCTCTAGCTTATCTACAGATACGCAGTATTTT. Amino acids: CASSSSLSTDTQYF.

The V and J genes are TRBV3-1 (or the pseudogene TRBV3-2) and TRBJ1-4; unclear D gene. Germline V gene data show CDR1 as LGHDT and CDR2 as YNNKEL (reference sequence). The CDR3 covers 14 residues. V was cut by 1 base and J by 8 bases, with 11 bases left in between. As DNA, the CDR3 is TGTGCCAGCAGCCAAGGTTCGATGGGCGAAAAACTGTTTTTT. This sequence encodes CASSQGSMGEKLFF.

V gene TRBV6-5 combines with J gene TRBJ1-3, with a tentative D call TRBD1 (5 bases). Looked up from germline, CDR1 is MNHEY and CDR2 is SVGAGI. The CDR3 loop spans 15 amino acids. The ends were cut back, 6 bases at V and 2 bases at J, with 14 bases in the middle. CDR3 amino acids: CASSMARGAGNTIYF. The CDR3 coding sequence is TGTGCCAGCAGCATGGCTAGGGGCGCTGGAAACACCATATATTTT.

The chain uses TRBV5-6 and TRBJ1-1; no firm D call. V was pared by 3 bases and J by 1 base, with 16 bases between. This CDR3 has 16 residues. Germline V gives CDR1 SGHDT, CDR2 YYEEEE. CDR3 DNA sequence: TGTGCCAGCAGCTGGCAACCACAGTTGAGGAACACTGAAGCTTTCTTT. Translation gives CASSWQPQLRNTEAFF.

This chain connects TRBV5-5 to TRBJ1-1; D uncertain. From germline, CDR1 is SGHKS and CDR2 YYEKEE (reference sequence). The CDR3 sequence is 12 residues long. The germline V and J ends were trimmed by 6 bases and 7 bases, with 13 bases remaining between them. DNA of the CDR3: TGTGCCAGCATCCCCCTCCGCGGTGAAGCTTTCTTT. This gives the protein CASIPLRGEAFF.

The gene calls are TRBV9 and TRBJ2-1; 8 positions match TRBD1. This CDR3 region has 17 residues. V lost 2 bases to trimming and J lost 5 bases; unmatched junction nucleotides: 12. Germline V gives CDR1 SGDLS, CDR2 YYNGEE. The CDR3: CASSVGLQGGLHNEQFF. In DNA, the CDR3 is TGTGCCAGCAGCGTGGGCCTACAGGGGGGTCTCCACAATGAGCAGTTCTTC.

V is TRBV27 and J is TRBJ2-5; tentative D call: TRBD2 (6 bases). The germline CDR1 and CDR2 sequences are MNHEY and SMNVEV (reference sequence). V dropped 5 bases and J dropped 5 bases, with 21 bases sitting between them. The CDR3 runs 16 residues. The CDR3 region has the DNA TGTGCCAGCAGTCCCTCCGGGGGTGGGGAGCGGGAGACCCAGTACTTC. The encoded protein is CASSPSGGGERETQYF.

The V gene is TRBV9, the J gene TRBJ2-7; weak D call: TRBD2 (6 bases). The CDR3 loop spans 17 amino acids. Trimming left V 0 bases short and J 0 bases short, with 16 bases between. Germline V lookup: CDR1 SGDLS, CDR2 YYNGEE. In DNA, the CDR3 is TGTGCCAGCAGCGTAGGGTCGGGAGCCTGGCTCTCCTACGAGCAGTACTTC. It codes for CASSVGSGAWLSYEQYF.

In this sample, this clone turned up once. V is TRBV18 and J is TRBJ2-2; TRBD2 might be the D (5 bases). V gave up 3 bases and J gave up 0 bases, with 17 bases separating them. Looked up from germline, CDR1 is KGHSH and CDR2 is LQKENI. CDR3 size: 18 residues. Here the CDR3 DNA reads TGTGCCAGCTCACCTTCGGTTGTCGGGGTCGCGAACACCGGGGAGCTGTTTTTT. Translation: CASSPSVVGVANTGELFF.

The chain carries TRBV28 and TRBJ2-7; D not resolved. Germline CDR1 and CDR2: MDHEN and SYDVKM. V was trimmed by 1 base and J by 6 bases, leaving 16 bases between them. This CDR3 contains 15 residues. CDR3 DNA sequence: TGTGCCAGCAGTTTATCTGGTCCAGGTATCTCCGAGCAGTACTTC. Amino acids: CASSLSGPGISEQYF.